Presented here are 27 T cell receptor beta chains from one specimen sequenced in a study of blood T cell repertoires in COVID-19. The table came from immunoSEQ multiplex PCR; TCRdb's copy has only in-frame clones and leaves some out. In the table there are fewer than 150,000 clones, more than 75% of which are singletons. Sequenced material: peripheral blood. The receptors shown here come from a woman in her fifties or sixties with acute or convalescent COVID-19.

Written as DNA, the CDR3 is TGTGCCAGCAGCCAAGCATTAGCGGGACAGGAGACCCAGTACTTC. The encoded protein is CASSQALAGQETQYF. The chain employs TRBV3-1 (or the pseudogene TRBV3-2) and TRBJ2-5; a possible D gene is TRBD2 (8 bases). V dropped 1 base and J dropped 5 bases, with 14 bases sitting between them. The CDR3 contains 15 residues. CDR1 and CDR2 from the germline V gene are LGHDT and YNNKEL (reference sequence).

The chain uses TRBV7-9 and TRBJ2-1; D is perhaps TRBD2 (6 bases). This CDR3 has 16 amino acids. Germline CDR1 is SEHNR and CDR2 is FQNEAQ (reference sequence). V dropped 3 bases and J dropped 2 bases, with 14 bases sitting between them. CDR3 region: CASSLEGFGPYNEQFF. The DNA of the CDR3 is TGTGCCAGCAGCTTGGAGGGCTTTGGACCCTACAATGAGCAGTTCTTC.

This sequence joins TRBV4-2 and TRBJ2-7; 8 bases align to TRBD2. The CDR3 extends over 15 amino acids. The germline CDR1 and CDR2 sequences are LGHNA and YNFKEQ. Unmatched junction bases numbered 7, after V lost 4 bases and J lost 2 bases. Here the CDR3 reads CASSPVGSGTYEQYF. CDR3 sequence (DNA): TGTGCCAGCAGCCCGGTGGGTAGCGGGACCTACGAGCAGTACTTC.

This rearrangement joins TRBV30 to TRBJ1-4; 7 nucleotides agree with TRBD1. Germline values: CDR1 GTSNPN, CDR2 SVGIG (reference sequence). CDR3 length equals 15 residues. V trimming: 4 bases; J trimming: 5 bases; junction bases outside the gene matches: 10. The CDR3 region is CAWILPGQLNEKLFF. In nucleotides, the CDR3 is TGTGCCTGGATACTACCGGGACAGCTAAATGAAAAACTGTTTTTT.

The chain combines TRBV30 with TRBJ2-5; 7 positions agree with TRBD1. The germline V gene encodes CDR1 GTSNPN and CDR2 SVGIG (reference sequence). The CDR3 totals 14 residues. V lost 2 bases, J lost 2 bases, and 5 bases stayed unmatched. The CDR3 loop reads CAWSPSTGQETQYF. The CDR3 DNA reads TGTGCCTGGAGTCCCTCGACAGGGCAAGAGACCCAGTACTTC. Filled out from reference TRBV30 and TRBJ2-5, the complete variable domain reads SQTIHQWPATLVQPVGSPLSLECTVEGTSNPNLYWYRQAAGRGLQLLFYSVGIGQISSEVPQNLSASRPQDRQFILSSKKLLLSDSGFYLCAWSPSTGQETQYFGPGTRLLVL.

This clone was counted a few times. The chain combines TRBV30 with TRBJ2-2, with 7 bases aligning to TRBD1. Losses at the gene ends were 5 bases for V and 6 bases for J; bases not matched to a gene: 9. From germline, CDR1 is GTSNPN and CDR2 SVGIG (reference sequence). The CDR3 loop spans 14 amino acids. The CDR3 spells CAWGDGTAAGELFF. As DNA, the CDR3 is TGTGCCTGGGGTGACGGGACAGCAGCCGGGGAGCTGTTTTTT.

V and J are TRBV5-6 and TRBJ2-5; D uncertain. This CDR3 contains 11 residues. Germline V gene data show CDR1 as SGHDT and CDR2 as YYEEEE. V shed 4 bases and J shed 2 bases, with 3 bases lying between them. CDR3 region: CASSIQETQYF. DNA for the CDR3: TGTGCCAGCAGCATACAAGAGACCCAGTACTTC. The full variable domain, its missing parts supplied by reference TRBV5-6 and TRBJ2-5, is DAGVTQSPTHLIKTRGQQVTLRCSPKSGHDTVSWYQQALGQGPQFIFQYYEEEERQRGNFPDRFSGHQFPNYSSELNVNALLLGDSALYLCASSIQETQYFGPGTRLLVL.

V is TRBV7-9 and J is TRBJ2-1; D unclear. The CDR3 covers 11 residues. CDR1 and CDR2 from the germline V gene are SEHNR and FQNEAQ (reference sequence). The V end was cut by 4 bases, the J end by 7 bases, with 5 bases between. The CDR3 sequence: CASSSHNEQFF. The CDR3 DNA sequence: TGTGCCAGCAGCTCCCATAATGAGCAGTTCTTC.

The rearrangement joins TRBV2 to TRBJ1-2; 10 bases are a match to TRBD1. Germline CDR1 and CDR2: SNHLY and FYNNEI. Germline trimming cut 6 bases from V and 11 bases from J; bases unmatched to any gene: 12. The CDR3 runs 14 residues. The CDR3 DNA follows: TGTGCCAGCAGCGCCGGGACAGGGGTCCTTTGGTACACCTTC. Translation: CASSAGTGVLWYTF.

CDR3 in amino acids: CASSPTGAGANVLTF. CDR3 coding DNA: TGTGCCAGCAGCCCAACAGGGGCTGGGGCCAACGTCCTGACTTTC. The chain has TRBV7-9 and TRBJ2-6; TRBD1 matches at 7 bases. V shed 5 bases and J 2 bases; nucleotides not matched to a gene: 3. The CDR3 spans 15 residues. Germline V CDR1 and CDR2: SEHNR, FQNEAQ (reference sequence).

The chain recombines TRBV9 with TRBJ1-2; 9 bases align to TRBD1. CDR1 is SGDLS and CDR2 is YYNGEE in the germline V gene. J lost 8 bases, V lost 3 bases, and 8 bases had no gene match. This CDR3 region has 14 residues. In DNA form, the CDR3 reads TGTGCCAGCAGCGGCCTACAGGGGGCGGGCGGCTACACCTTC. Its protein is CASSGLQGAGGYTF.

The chain combines TRBV9 with TRBJ2-1; TRBD2 is a possible D gene (5 bases). V lost 3 bases to trimming and J lost 10 bases, with 20 bases between them. The CDR3 length is 15 residues. Germline loops: CDR1 SGDLS, CDR2 YYNGEE. Here the CDR3 reads CASSGHGLAGREQFF. The CDR3 DNA reads TGTGCCAGCAGCGGGCACGGGCTAGCAGGCCGCGAGCAGTTCTTC. Full variable domain (outside the CDR3, taken from reference TRBV9 and TRBJ2-1): DSGVTQTPKHLITATGQRVTLRCSPRSGDLSVYWYQQSLDQGLQFLIQYYNGEERAKGNILERFSAQQFPDLHSELNLSSLELGDSALYFCASSGHGLAGREQFFGPGTRLTVL.

This chain uses TRBV2 with TRBJ1-4; D unclear. V lost 6 bases to trimming and J lost 4 bases, with 6 bases between them. Per the germline V gene, CDR1 is SNHLY and CDR2 is FYNNEI. This CDR3 is 12 amino acids long. The CDR3 DNA reads TGTGCCAGCAGGGCCCTTAATGAAAAACTGTTTTTT. It is translated as CASRALNEKLFF.

This clone was detected a few times. This chain connects TRBV12-3 or TRBV12-4 to TRBJ1-3; D gene uncertain. This CDR3 comprises 12 residues. V was pared by 6 bases and J by 15 bases, with 18 bases between. In DNA, the CDR3 is TGTGCCAGCAGCTCCGGACTGTTACTGGGATATTTT. This sequence encodes CASSSGLLLGYF.

The V gene is TRBV27, the J gene TRBJ1-6; D is possibly TRBD1 (5 bases). V was pared by 2 bases and J by 6 bases, with 20 bases between. The CDR3 spans 18 residues. Germline V gives CDR1 MNHEY, CDR2 SMNVEV (reference sequence). CDR3 DNA: TGTGCCAGCAGTTTAATCATGGCGCAGGGATGGCTTAATTCACCCCTCCACTTT. It codes for CASSLIMAQGWLNSPLHF.

V and J are TRBV12-5 and TRBJ2-4; 8 bases are a match to TRBD2. From germline, CDR1 is LGHNT and CDR2 FRNRAP. After removal of 1 base from V and 0 bases from J, the junction contained 8 bases not matched to a gene. This CDR3 spans 18 amino acids. The CDR3 region is CASGLAPNTSGAKNIQYF. CDR3 DNA sequence: TGTGCTAGTGGTTTGGCCCCCAACACTAGCGGAGCCAAAAACATTCAGTACTTC.

The V gene is TRBV7-3, the J gene TRBJ2-1; TRBD2 might be the D (6 bases). The CDR3 loop spans 19 amino acids. Trimming pared 2 bases from V and 9 bases from J, leaving 29 bases between. Germline values: CDR1 SGHTA, CDR2 FQGTGA. Here the CDR3 DNA reads TGTGCCAGCAGCTTAGGACGCTCGGGGCGAGGGAGGACGGCGGCTGAGCAGTTCTTC. Translating it yields CASSLGRSGRGRTAAEQFF. The full variable domain, in which reference TRBV7-3 and TRBJ2-1 provide the parts outside the CDR3, is GAGVSQTPSNKVTEKGKYVELRCDPISGHTALYWYRQSLGQGPEFLIYFQGTGAADDSGLPNDRFFAVRPEGSVSTLKIQRTERGDSAVYLCASSLGRSGRGRTAAEQFFGPGTRLTVL.

The chain joins TRBV5-1 to TRBJ1-1, with D possibly being TRBD1 (6 bases). The CDR3 covers 13 residues. Trimming removed 5 bases from V and 2 bases from J, with 10 bases in between. From germline, CDR1 is SGHRS and CDR2 YFSETQ. CDR3 nucleotides: TGCGCCAGCAGGTACAGGGAAAACACTGAAGCTTTCTTT. Its protein product is CASRYRENTEAFF.

This sequence joins TRBV7-9 and TRBJ1-5, with 8 bases lining up with TRBD1. V shed 3 bases and J 6 bases; nucleotides not matched to a gene: 4. The CDR3 is 14 residues long. CDR1 SEHNR and CDR2 FQNEAQ come from the germline V gene (reference sequence). The CDR3 sequence: CASSFGQGSQPQHF. The CDR3 DNA sequence: TGTGCCAGCAGCTTCGGACAGGGCAGTCAGCCCCAGCATTTT.

This clone was found a few times. The rearrangement links TRBV9 to TRBJ1-2; D is uncertain. The CDR3 is made up of 13 amino acids. V lost 7 bases to trimming and J lost 5 bases, with 15 bases between them. The V gene's germline CDR1 is SGDLS and CDR2 YYNGEE. The CDR3 loop is CASSLTDYYGYTF. The CDR3, as DNA: TGTGCCAGCTCTCTGACGGACTATTATGGCTACACCTTC. The full variable domain, completed using reference TRBV9 and TRBJ1-2, is DSGVTQTPKHLITATGQRVTLRCSPRSGDLSVYWYQQSLDQGLQFLIQYYNGEERAKGNILERFSAQQFPDLHSELNLSSLELGDSALYFCASSLTDYYGYTFGSGTRLTVV.

The chain recombines TRBV6-6 with TRBJ1-1; no definite D call. Trimming removed 7 bases at V and 4 bases at J, with 13 bases between. Germline V gene sequence: CDR1 MNHNY, CDR2 SVGAGI (reference sequence). The CDR3 spans 13 residues. The CDR3 DNA sequence: TGTGCCAGCACGGCCTCCTCAGGCACTGAAGCTTTCTTT. It specifies CASTASSGTEAFF.

The chain joins TRBV12-3 or TRBV12-4 to TRBJ1-1, with D perhaps TRBD1 (5 bases). The CDR3 loop spans 11 amino acids. Trimming cost V 5 bases and J 10 bases, with 11 bases left between them. The CDR3 DNA sequence: TGTGCCAGCAGTCAGGGCCCAGGAGCTTTCTTT. It encodes CASSQGPGAFF.

The chain couples TRBV27 to TRBJ2-3; 7 bases fit TRBD2. Germline V lookup: CDR1 MNHEY, CDR2 SMNVEV (reference sequence). V was pared by 5 bases and J by 2 bases, with 10 bases of the junction left unmatched. The length of the CDR3 is 16 residues. The CDR3 loop reads CASSPKILADTDTQYF. The CDR3 DNA is TGTGCCAGCAGTCCAAAAATTCTAGCGGACACAGATACGCAGTATTTT.

The V and J genes are TRBV19 and TRBJ1-1; possible D gene TRBD1, 6 bases. Trimming removed 6 bases at V and 0 bases at J, with 11 bases between. The germline V gene encodes CDR1 LNHDA and CDR2 SQIVND (reference sequence). This CDR3 has 14 residues. CDR3 sequence: CASRGRTVNTEAFF. CDR3 in DNA: TGTGCCAGTAGGGGTAGGACAGTGAACACTGAAGCTTTCTTT.

The gene calls are TRBV19 and TRBJ1-4, with 7 bases that match TRBD1. This CDR3 is 15 amino acids long. V lost 5 bases and J lost 4; bases outside the gene matches: 7. Germline-derived CDR1 and CDR2 are LNHDA and SQIVND (reference sequence). The CDR3 DNA reads as TGTGCCAGTAGTGTCGGACAGGCCGTTAATGAAAAACTGTTTTTT. Protein sequence: CASSVGQAVNEKLFF.

V gene TRBV30 combines with J gene TRBJ1-4; no definite D call. Germline values: CDR1 GTSNPN, CDR2 SVGIG (reference sequence). CDR3 length: 14 amino acids. V was trimmed by 2 bases and J by 5 bases, leaving 12 bases between them. CDR3 region: CAWSSGNLNEKLFF. In DNA, the CDR3 is TGTGCCTGGAGTAGCGGAAACCTCAATGAAAAACTGTTTTTT. The full variable domain, with the rest looked up from reference TRBV30 and TRBJ1-4, is SQTIHQWPATLVQPVGSPLSLECTVEGTSNPNLYWYRQAAGRGLQLLFYSVGIGQISSEVPQNLSASRPQDRQFILSSKKLLLSDSGFYLCAWSSGNLNEKLFFGSGTQLSVL.

The chain employs TRBV7-9 and TRBJ1-1, with D perhaps TRBD1 (5 bases). Looked up from germline, CDR1 is SEHNR and CDR2 is FQNEAQ (reference sequence). The V end lost 2 bases, the J end lost 3 bases, and 7 bases lay between the germline ends. The CDR3 runs 13 residues. CDR3 in DNA: TGTGCCAGCAGCTTATCCAGGGACACTGAAGCTTTCTTT. As protein: CASSLSRDTEAFF.